Here is one TCR beta chain with its context. Its target is not known. The germline V gene has CDR1 SGHDN and CDR2 FVKESK. The CDR3 loop spans 13 amino acids. The V and J ends lost 1 base and 6 bases respectively, with 10 bases between them. The sample belongs to a study of CD8 T cells in ankylosing spondylitis. Overall study results and limits: Matched ankylosing spondylitis synovial fluid reportedly contained a significantly enriched population of disease-linked clones. Researchers report that disease-linked clones proved CD8+ and relatively rare in peripheral blood. Previous work reported some of these motif variants in the synovial fluid and blood of reactive arthritis.

For TCR beta, libraries came from quantitative 5'-RACE with molecular barcodes. MiXCR was run by TCRdb on the 5' RACE reads, yielding one entry per CDR3 protein. Here the sample spans approximately 150,000 distinct CDR3 sequences, 9.5% to 10% being singletons. The genes are TRBV14 and TRBJ2-7, with D possibly being TRBD1 (5 bases). This clonotype originated in a female donor with ankylosing spondylitis or in good health (not recorded which). Material: blood, either unsorted or a sorted T cell fraction (not recorded which). The DNA of the CDR3 is TGTGCCAGCAGCCAAGCAAGGACACTCGAGCAGTACTTC. Translated, it gives CASSQARTLEQYF.